The sequence of this T cell receptor beta chain was determined in a study of identical twins. Broader study findings: The study drew conclusions from cross-sectional statistical analysis, not from following the same donors.

TCRdb ran MiXCR on the 5' RACE reads and lists one entry per CDR3 protein. The sample yields fewer than 900,000 distinct CDR3 sequences, approximately 21% seen once. CDR1 is DFQATT and CDR2 is SNEGSKA in the germline V gene (reference sequence). This CDR3 spans 14 amino acids. With 3 bases removed from V and 4 bases from J, the gap between germline ends came to 15 bases. This clonotype has more than one count but fewer than ten. Its antigen remains unidentified. These same data were also listed under a study on T cells expressing NK-cell markers. From that second work: Sorted CD3+CD56+NKG2C+, CD3+CD56+NKG2C- and CD3+CD56-NKG2C+ T cells supplied TCR beta repertoires. Among the eight sequenced donors, seven tested HCMV-seropositive and one tested seronegative. The study found dominant NKG2C+ clonotypes at about 1.0-8% of CD8+ T cells in about 6 donors.

This TCR derives from a woman younger than 30 in good health. This chain links TRBV20-1 with TRBJ1-1; TRBD1 is a possible D gene (5 bases). Specimen: PBMCs. CDR3: CSARGDQGPTEAFF. Written as DNA, the CDR3 is TGCAGTGCTAGGGGGGACCAGGGTCCCACTGAAGCTTTCTTT.